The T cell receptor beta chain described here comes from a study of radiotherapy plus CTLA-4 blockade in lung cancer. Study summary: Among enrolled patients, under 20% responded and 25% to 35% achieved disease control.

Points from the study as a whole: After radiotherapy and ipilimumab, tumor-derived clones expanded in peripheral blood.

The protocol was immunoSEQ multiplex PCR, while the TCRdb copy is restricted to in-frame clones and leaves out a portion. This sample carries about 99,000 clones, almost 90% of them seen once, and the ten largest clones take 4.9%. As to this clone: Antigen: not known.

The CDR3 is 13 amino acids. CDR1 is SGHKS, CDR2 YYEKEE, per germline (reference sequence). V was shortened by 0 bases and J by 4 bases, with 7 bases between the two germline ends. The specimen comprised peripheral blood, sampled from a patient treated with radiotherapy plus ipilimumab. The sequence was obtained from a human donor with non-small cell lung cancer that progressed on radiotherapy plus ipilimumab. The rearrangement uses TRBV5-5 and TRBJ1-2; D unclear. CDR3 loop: CASSLADTYGYTF. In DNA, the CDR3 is TGTGCCAGCAGCTTGGCCGACACCTATGGCTACACCTTC.